This is a list of T cell receptor beta chains from one sample in a study of blood T cell repertoires in COVID-19. Libraries were prepared by immunoSEQ multiplex PCR; TCRdb keeps only in-frame clonotypes and omits some of them. The table has some 170,000 clones, around nine tenths seen once. The sample consisted of peripheral blood. The receptors stem from a man in his sixties with active or convalescent COVID-19. CDR3s include the opening cysteine and the closing phenylalanine or tryptophan. The D gene is left open where the match is weak. A row's size may be missing; if present it is once, few, many or a size class.

v_gene	d_gene	abundance	j_gene	CDR3aa	CDR3nt
TRBV6-5	-	-	TRBJ1-5	CASSYTAGPNQPQHF	TGTGCCAGCAGTTACACCGCAGGGCCCAATCAGCCCCAGCATTTT
TRBV3-1/TRBV3-2	-	-	TRBJ2-2	CASSRGQLNTGELFF	TGTGCCAGCAGCCGAGGACAGTTGAACACCGGGGAGCTGTTTTTT
TRBV4-2	-	once	TRBJ1-1	CASSQGTLRYTEAFF	TGTGCCAGCAGCCAAGGGACTTTGAGGTACACTGAAGCTTTCTTT
TRBV11-2	-	-	TRBJ2-1	CASSLDGSYNEQFF	TGTGCCAGCAGCTTAGACGGCTCCTACAATGAGCAGTTCTTC
TRBV15	-	-	TRBJ1-2	CATSRDRENGYTF	TGTGCCACCAGCAGAGATAGAGAGAATGGCTACACCTTC
TRBV5-1	TRBD2	-	TRBJ2-5	CASSLWGTSWETQYF	TGCGCCAGCAGCTTGTGGGGGACTAGCTGGGAGACCCAGTACTTC
TRBV29-1	-	-	TRBJ2-7	CSPIRGFNEQYF	TGCAGCCCCATCCGGGGGTTCAACGAGCAGTACTTC
TRBV18	TRBD1	-	TRBJ2-7	CASSFDRVNYEQYF	TGTGCCAGCTCATTCGACAGGGTGAACTACGAGCAGTACTTC
TRBV2	TRBD1	once	TRBJ1-3	CASNLQGFSGNTIYF	TGTGCCAGCAACCTACAGGGGTTCTCTGGAAACACCATATATTTT
TRBV7-2	-	-	TRBJ1-5	CASSLGQGAYQPQHF	TGTGCCAGCAGCTTAGGGCAGGGCGCGTATCAGCCCCAGCATTTT
TRBV10-1	TRBD1	once	TRBJ2-7	CASREQGSSYEQYF	TGCGCCAGCAGAGAACAGGGGAGCTCCTACGAGCAGTACTTC
TRBV7-9	-	-	TRBJ2-3	CASSLSSRSTDTQYF	TGTGCCAGCAGCTTATCTAGTAGGAGCACAGATACGCAGTATTTT
TRBV11-2	-	-	TRBJ2-5	CASSFGAPPVETQYF	TGTGCCAGCAGCTTTGGGGCCCCGCCAGTAGAGACCCAGTACTTC
TRBV18	TRBD1	few	TRBJ1-6	CASSQLPGTGDSPLHF	TGTGCCAGCTCTCAACTCCCCGGGACAGGGGATTCACCCCTCCACTTT
TRBV5-6	-	-	TRBJ1-6	CASSLDGRNNSPLHF	TGTGCCAGCAGCTTGGATGGCAGGAATAATTCACCCCTCCACTTT
TRBV2	TRBD2	-	TRBJ2-7	CASSEITSDYEQYF	TGTGCCAGCAGTGAAATCACTAGCGACTACGAGCAGTACTTC
TRBV6-1	-	-	TRBJ2-7	CASSETGGLRYEQYF	TGTGCCAGCAGTGAAACCGGGGGACTTCGCTACGAGCAGTACTTC
TRBV25-1	TRBD1	-	TRBJ1-1	CASSEGTVNTEAFF	TGTGCCAGCAGTGAAGGGACAGTGAACACTGAAGCTTTCTTT
TRBV4-2	TRBD1	-	TRBJ1-2	CASSHHGQGLNYGYTF	TGTGCCAGCAGCCATCATGGACAGGGACTTAACTATGGCTACACCTTC
TRBV6-4	-	-	TRBJ1-3	CASSDYRQCSGNTIYF	TGTGCCAGCAGTGACTATCGACAATGCTCTGGAAACACCATATATTTT
TRBV6-5	-	-	TRBJ1-1	CASRQTGMNTEAFF	TGTGCCAGCAGGCAGACAGGAATGAACACTGAAGCTTTCTTT
TRBV5-1	TRBD1	-	TRBJ1-2	CASSSGQGGTYGYTF	TGCGCCAGCAGCTCGGGACAGGGGGGAACCTATGGCTACACCTTC
TRBV28	TRBD1	-	TRBJ1-6	CASKGQGLSGSPLHF	TGTGCCAGCAAGGGACAGGGCCTTTCTGGTTCACCCCTCCACTTT
TRBV27	TRBD1	-	TRBJ1-2	CASSYVDRVVTGGYTF	TGTGCCAGCAGTTACGTGGACAGGGTTGTCACTGGCGGCTACACCTTC
TRBV11-2	-	-	TRBJ2-2	CASSLIGAGGTGELFF	TGTGCCAGCAGCTTGATTGGGGCTGGGGGGACCGGGGAGCTGTTTTTT
TRBV20-1	TRBD1	once	TRBJ1-4	CSASQGVNEKLFF	TGCAGTGCTAGTCAGGGGGTAAATGAAAAACTGTTTTTT
TRBV14	-	once	TRBJ2-7	CASSQADRITYEQYF	TGTGCCAGCAGCCAGGCAGACAGGATAACCTACGAGCAGTACTTC
TRBV6-1	-	-	TRBJ1-2	CASSEEGGTYGYTF	TGTGCCAGCAGTGAAGAGGGAGGGACCTATGGCTACACCTTC
TRBV5-1	-	-	TRBJ1-3	CASSLGDRGNTIYF	TGCGCCAGCAGCTTGGGAGACAGGGGAAACACCATATATTTT
TRBV5-4	TRBD1	once	TRBJ2-7	CASSFQGASLYEQYF	TGTGCCAGCAGCTTCCAGGGGGCATCACTCTACGAGCAGTACTTC
TRBV11-3	TRBD2	-	TRBJ2-3	CASSLGTSGRSDTQYF	TGTGCCAGCAGCTTAGGGACTAGCGGGAGATCAGATACGCAGTATTTT
TRBV6-5	-	-	TRBJ1-1	CASSSPSTGNTEAFF	TGTGCCAGCAGTTCCCCCTCGACAGGGAACACTGAAGCTTTCTTT
TRBV6-1	-	-	TRBJ2-3	CASSEQGLAHTDTQYF	TGTGCCAGCAGTGAACAGGGGCTAGCCCACACAGATACGCAGTATTTT
TRBV30	TRBD1	-	TRBJ2-2	CAGGQGGTGELFF	TGTGCCGGGGGACAGGGCGGGACCGGGGAGCTGTTTTTT
TRBV24-1	-	-	TRBJ1-1	CATSSGTTDTEAFF	TGTGCCACCAGTTCCGGGACAACAGACACTGAAGCTTTCTTT
TRBV7-9	-	-	TRBJ2-2	CASSLRVPGELFF	TGTGCCAGCAGCTTGAGGGTCCCCGGGGAGCTGTTTTTT
TRBV5-4	-	-	TRBJ2-3	CATSLGGTSTDTQYF	TGTGCCACCAGCTTGGGCGGGACTAGCACAGATACGCAGTATTTT